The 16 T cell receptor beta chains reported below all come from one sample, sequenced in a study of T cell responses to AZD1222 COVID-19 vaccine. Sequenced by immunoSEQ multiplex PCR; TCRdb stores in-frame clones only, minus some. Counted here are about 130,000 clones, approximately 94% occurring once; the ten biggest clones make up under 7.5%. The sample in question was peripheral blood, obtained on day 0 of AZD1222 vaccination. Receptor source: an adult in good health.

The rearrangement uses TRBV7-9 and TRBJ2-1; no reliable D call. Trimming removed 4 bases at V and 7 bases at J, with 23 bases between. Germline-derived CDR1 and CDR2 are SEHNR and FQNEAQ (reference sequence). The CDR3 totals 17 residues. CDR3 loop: CASSSKITTHTLNEQFF. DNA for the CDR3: TGTGCCAGCAGCTCCAAAATCACAACACACACACTGAATGAGCAGTTCTTC.

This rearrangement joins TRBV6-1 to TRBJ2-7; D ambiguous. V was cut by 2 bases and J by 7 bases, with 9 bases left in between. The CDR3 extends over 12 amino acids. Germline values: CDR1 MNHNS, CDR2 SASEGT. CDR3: CASSENWQEQYF. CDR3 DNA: TGTGCCAGCAGTGAAAACTGGCAAGAGCAGTACTTC.

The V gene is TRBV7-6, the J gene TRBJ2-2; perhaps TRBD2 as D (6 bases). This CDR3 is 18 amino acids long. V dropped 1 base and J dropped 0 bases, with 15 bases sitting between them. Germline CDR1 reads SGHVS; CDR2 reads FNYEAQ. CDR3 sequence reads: CASSLDWLGSSNTGELFF. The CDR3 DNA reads TGTGCCAGCAGCTTAGATTGGCTCGGGAGTTCGAACACCGGGGAGCTGTTTTTT.

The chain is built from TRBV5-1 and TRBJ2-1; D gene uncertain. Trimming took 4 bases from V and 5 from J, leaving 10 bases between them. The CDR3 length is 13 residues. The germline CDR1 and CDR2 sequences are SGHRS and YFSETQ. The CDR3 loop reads CASSGLTNNEQFF. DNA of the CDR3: TGCGCCAGCAGCGGTCTAACCAACAATGAGCAGTTCTTC.

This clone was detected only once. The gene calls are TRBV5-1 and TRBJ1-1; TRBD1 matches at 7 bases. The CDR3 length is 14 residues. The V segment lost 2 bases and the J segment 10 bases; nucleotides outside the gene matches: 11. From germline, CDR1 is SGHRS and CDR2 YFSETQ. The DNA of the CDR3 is TGCGCCAGCAGCTTTGGGGACAAAGGGGGCGCAGCTTTCTTT. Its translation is CASSFGDKGGAAFF. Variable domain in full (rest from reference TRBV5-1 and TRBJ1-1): KAGVTQTPRYLIKTRGQQVTLSCSPISGHRSVSWYQQTPGQGLQFLFEYFSETQRNKGNFPGRFSGRQFSNSRSEMNVSTLELGDSALYLCASSFGDKGGAAFFGQGTRLTVV.

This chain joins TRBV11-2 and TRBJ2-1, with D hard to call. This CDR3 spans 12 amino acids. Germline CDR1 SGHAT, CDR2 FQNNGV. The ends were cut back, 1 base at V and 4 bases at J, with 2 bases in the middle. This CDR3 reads CASSLVYNEQFF. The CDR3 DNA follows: TGTGCCAGCAGCTTAGTGTACAATGAGCAGTTCTTC.

This CDR3 reads CASSRGADRRRSYTF. Written as DNA, the CDR3 is TGTGCCAGCAGCCGAGGCGCGGACAGGCGAAGGAGCTACACCTTC. The gene calls are TRBV6-5 and TRBJ1-2; 7 positions match TRBD1. The J segment lost 9 bases and the V segment lost 6 bases, leaving 16 bases of the junction unmatched. The CDR3 is 15 amino acids. The germline V gene encodes CDR1 MNHEY and CDR2 SVGAGI.

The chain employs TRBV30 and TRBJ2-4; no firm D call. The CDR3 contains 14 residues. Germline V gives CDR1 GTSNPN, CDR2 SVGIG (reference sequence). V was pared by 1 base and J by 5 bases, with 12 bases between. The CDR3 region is CAWSGSVAQNIQYF. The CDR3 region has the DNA TGTGCCTGGAGTGGCTCCGTGGCCCAAAACATTCAGTACTTC.

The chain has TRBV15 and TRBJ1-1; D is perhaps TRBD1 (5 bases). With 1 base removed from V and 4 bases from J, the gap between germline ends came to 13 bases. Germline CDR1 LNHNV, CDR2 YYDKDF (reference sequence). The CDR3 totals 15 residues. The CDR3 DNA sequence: TGTGCCACCAGCAGAGGGGACCCCGGATCCACTGAAGCTTTCTTT. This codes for CATSRGDPGSTEAFF.

Here the CDR3 reads CASSLRPSGMGTDTQYF. The CDR3 DNA follows: TGTGCCAGCAGCTTAAGACCTAGCGGGATGGGGACAGATACGCAGTATTTT. This sequence joins TRBV7-3 and TRBJ2-3, with 9 bases that match TRBD2. Unmatched junction bases numbered 8, after V lost 1 base and J lost 3 bases. The CDR3 runs 17 residues. The germline gives CDR1 SGHTA, CDR2 FQGTGA.

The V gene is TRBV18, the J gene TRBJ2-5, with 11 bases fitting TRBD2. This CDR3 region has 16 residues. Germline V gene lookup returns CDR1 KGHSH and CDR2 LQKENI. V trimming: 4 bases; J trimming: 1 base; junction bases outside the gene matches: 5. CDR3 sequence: CASSRGTSGSQETQYF. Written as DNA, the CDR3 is TGTGCCAGCTCACGAGGGACTAGCGGTTCCCAAGAGACCCAGTACTTC.

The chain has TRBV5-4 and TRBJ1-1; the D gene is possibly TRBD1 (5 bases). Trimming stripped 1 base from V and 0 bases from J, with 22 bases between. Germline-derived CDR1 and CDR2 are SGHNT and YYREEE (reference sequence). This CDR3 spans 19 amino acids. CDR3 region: CASSLIARGVQIMNTEAFF. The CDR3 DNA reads TGTGCCAGCAGCTTGATAGCGAGGGGCGTTCAGATAATGAACACTGAAGCTTTCTTT.

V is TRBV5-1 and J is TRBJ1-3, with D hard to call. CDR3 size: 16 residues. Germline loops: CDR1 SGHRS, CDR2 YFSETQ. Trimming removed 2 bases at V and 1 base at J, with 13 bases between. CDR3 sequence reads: CASSFLAGWSGNTIYF. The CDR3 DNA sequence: TGCGCCAGCAGCTTCCTCGCGGGATGGTCTGGAAACACCATATATTTT.

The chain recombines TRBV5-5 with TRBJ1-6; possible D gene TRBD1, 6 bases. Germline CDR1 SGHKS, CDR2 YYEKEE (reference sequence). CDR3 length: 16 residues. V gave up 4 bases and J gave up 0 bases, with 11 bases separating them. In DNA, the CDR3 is TGTGCCAGCAGCCTTACAGGGTCCTCCTATAATTCACCCCTCCACTTT. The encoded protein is CASSLTGSSYNSPLHF.

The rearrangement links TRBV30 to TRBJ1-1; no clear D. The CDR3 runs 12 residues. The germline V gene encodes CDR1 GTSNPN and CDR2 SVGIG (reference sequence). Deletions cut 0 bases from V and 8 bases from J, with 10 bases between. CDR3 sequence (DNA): TGTGCCTGGAGTGTACATAAGGTCGAAGCTTTCTTT. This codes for CAWSVHKVEAFF.

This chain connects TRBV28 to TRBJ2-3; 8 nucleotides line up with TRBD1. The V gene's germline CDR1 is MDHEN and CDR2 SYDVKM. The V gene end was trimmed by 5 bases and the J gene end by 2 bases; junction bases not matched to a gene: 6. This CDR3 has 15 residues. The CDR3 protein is CASSPTGEYTDTQYF. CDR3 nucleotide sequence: TGTGCCAGCAGTCCGACAGGGGAGTACACAGATACGCAGTATTTT.